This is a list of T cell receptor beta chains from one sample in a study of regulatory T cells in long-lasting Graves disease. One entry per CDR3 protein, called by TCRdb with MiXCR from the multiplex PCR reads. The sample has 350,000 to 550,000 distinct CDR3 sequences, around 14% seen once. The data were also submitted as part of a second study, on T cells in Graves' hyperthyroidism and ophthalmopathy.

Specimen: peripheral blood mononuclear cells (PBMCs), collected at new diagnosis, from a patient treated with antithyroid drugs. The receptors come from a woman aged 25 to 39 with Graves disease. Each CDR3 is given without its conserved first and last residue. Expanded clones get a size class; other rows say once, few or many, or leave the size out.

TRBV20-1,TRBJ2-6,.,SARVLPGANVLT
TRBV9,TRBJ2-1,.,ASSVELAGMNEQF
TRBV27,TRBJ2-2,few,ASMRQPNTGELF
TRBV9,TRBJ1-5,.,ASSSWGGAQPQH
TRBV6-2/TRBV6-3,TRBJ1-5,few,ASSPSRVFPNQPLH
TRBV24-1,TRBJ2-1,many,ATSDLMDGRGGDEQF
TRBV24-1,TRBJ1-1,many,ATSDFKGAVGAF
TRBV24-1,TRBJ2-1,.,ATSDLRGTYNEQF
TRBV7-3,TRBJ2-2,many,ASSPSTGELF
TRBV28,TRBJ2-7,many,ASTRGVYEQY
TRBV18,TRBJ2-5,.,ASSPGRGTHQETQY
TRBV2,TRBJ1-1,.,ASKKTWAVEAF
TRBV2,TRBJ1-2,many,ASSDSGGRGYT
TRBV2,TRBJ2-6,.,ASSGLGPGANVLT
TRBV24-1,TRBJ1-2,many,ATSDFRHIHGYT
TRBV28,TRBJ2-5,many,ASSLGGGRETQY
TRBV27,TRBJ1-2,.,ASSLSQGGGVDGYT
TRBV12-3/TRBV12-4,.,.,ASSAGGALNEQY
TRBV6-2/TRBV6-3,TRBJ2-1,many,ATRGDHEDEQF
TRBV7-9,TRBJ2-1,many,ASSLALAGGNEQF
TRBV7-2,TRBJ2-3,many,ASSLRGPRTDTQY
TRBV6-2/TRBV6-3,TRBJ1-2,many,ASSYSDSTVYGYT
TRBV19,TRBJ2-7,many,ASSYGLRDEQY
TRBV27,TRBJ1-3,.,ASSMLSGNTIY
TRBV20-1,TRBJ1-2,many,SAREGTGVNYGYT
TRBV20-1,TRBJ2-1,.,SASVATSGTEQF
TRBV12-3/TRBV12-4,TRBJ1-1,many,ASSYDRVNGYAF
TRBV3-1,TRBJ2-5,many,ASSLNGLPQETQY
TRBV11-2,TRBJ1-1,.,ASSFLAEAF
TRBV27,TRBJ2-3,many,ASSLAYGSDTQY
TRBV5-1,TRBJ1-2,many,ASSTSGQGVGYGYT
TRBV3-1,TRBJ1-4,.,ASSSRRENNEKLF
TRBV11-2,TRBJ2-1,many,ASSFPGLVYNEQF
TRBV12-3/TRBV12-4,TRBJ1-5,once,ASSPTGFNQPQH
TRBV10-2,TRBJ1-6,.,ASSDNARSPLH
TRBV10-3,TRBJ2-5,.,AISLGTRETQY
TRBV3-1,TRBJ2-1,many,ASSQALAGGVEQF
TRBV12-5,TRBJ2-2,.,ASGLDPGNTGELF
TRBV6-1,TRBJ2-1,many,ASRGLAGGSWRGDEQF
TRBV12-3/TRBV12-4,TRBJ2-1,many,ASSPEGASGSSYNEQF
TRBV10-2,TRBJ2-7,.,ASSAQGPYEQY
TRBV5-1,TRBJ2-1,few,ASSSLGYNEQF
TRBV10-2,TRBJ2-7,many,ASSGLAGGYEQY
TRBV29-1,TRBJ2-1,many,SVVVQVYEQF
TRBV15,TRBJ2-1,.,ATSIASGGDNEQF
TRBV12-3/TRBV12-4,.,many,ASSLGLGDTQY
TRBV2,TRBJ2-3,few,ATSDWPSSGRGTDTQY
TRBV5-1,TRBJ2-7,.,ASSIDEGGSEQY
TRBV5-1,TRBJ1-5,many,ASSLQGNSNQPQH
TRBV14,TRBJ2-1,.,ASSFRSEQF
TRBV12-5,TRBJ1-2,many,ASGLVRQLSNYGYT